The rows below give T cell receptor beta chains drawn from one sample of a study of T cell responses to AZD1222 COVID-19 vaccine. The table came from immunoSEQ multiplex PCR; TCRdb's copy has only in-frame clones and leaves some out. Among some 150,000 clones listed, roughly 90% were seen once. The source was peripheral blood, collected on day 0 of AZD1222 vaccination. These receptors were taken from an adult in good health. The CDR3 runs from the conserved cysteine through the conserved F or W. D genes are given only for firm matches. For some rows the clone size is stated as once, few or many, or as a class when expanded; others skip it.

NA,TRBV28,TRBJ1-1,once,CASSLSLQGTQDAFF,TGTGCCAGCAGTTTATCCCTACAGGGTACTCAGGACGCTTTCTTT
NA,TRBV7-6,TRBJ1-6,once,CASTQGTSNSPLHF,TGTGCCAGCACCCAAGGGACGTCCAATTCACCCCTCCACTTT
NA,TRBV18,TRBJ1-5,once,CASSPPGSINQPQHF,TGTGCCAGCTCACCACCGGGATCCATAAATCAGCCCCAGCATTTT
TRBD1,TRBV7-9,TRBJ1-5,NA,CASSPGTDIQPQHF,TGTGCCAGCAGCCCCGGGACAGACATTCAGCCCCAGCATTTT
NA,TRBV7-8,TRBJ1-6,NA,CASSSLSGGNSPLHF,TGTGCCAGCAGCTCACTATCCGGGGGTAATTCACCCCTCCACTTT
NA,TRBV14,TRBJ1-5,NA,CASSQDLAGGTHNSNQPQHF,TGTGCCAGCAGCCAAGATCTAGCGGGCGGGACACACAATAGCAATCAGCCCCAGCATTTT
NA,TRBV28,TRBJ2-5,NA,CASRSTGEGETQYF,TGTGCCAGCAGGTCGACAGGGGAGGGAGAGACCCAGTACTTC
TRBD1,TRBV7-2,TRBJ1-6,NA,CASSVPGQANSPLHF,TGTGCCAGCAGCGTTCCGGGACAGGCGAATTCACCCCTCCACTTT
NA,TRBV7-2,TRBJ2-2,NA,CASKSSGPSNTGELFF,TGTGCCAGCAAGAGCTCAGGCCCCTCGAACACCGGGGAGCTGTTTTTT
TRBD1,TRBV11-2,TRBJ1-1,NA,CASSSIAQGGAGTEAFF,TGTGCCAGCAGCTCGATTGCCCAGGGGGGCGCGGGCACTGAAGCTTTCTTT
TRBD1,TRBV28,TRBJ1-2,NA,CASTLSGTGGRGYTF,TGTGCCAGCACCCTATCGGGGACAGGGGGCCGAGGCTACACCTTC
NA,TRBV7-2,TRBJ1-2,NA,CASSAGTATHGYTF,TGTGCCAGCAGCGCTGGGACCGCAACCCATGGCTACACCTTC
TRBD1,TRBV6-5,TRBJ1-2,NA,CATRPGGGGYTF,TGTGCCACCCGGCCAGGGGGAGGTGGCTACACCTTC
TRBD1,TRBV9,TRBJ2-1,once,CASSVGIGTGRDEQFF,TGTGCCAGCAGCGTAGGGATCGGGACAGGGCGCGATGAGCAGTTCTTC
NA,TRBV28,TRBJ2-1,NA,CASSLRGSYNEQFF,TGTGCCAGCAGTTTACGGGGCTCCTACAATGAGCAGTTCTTC
NA,TRBV5-4,TRBJ1-2,NA,CASTQRGGSGYTF,TGTGCCAGCACCCAACGGGGGGGCTCTGGCTACACCTTC
NA,TRBV5-1,TRBJ1-2,NA,CASSLGTESYTF,TGCGCCAGCAGCTTAGGGACGGAAAGCTACACCTTC
NA,TRBV3-1/TRBV3-2,TRBJ2-7,NA,CASSQAASYEQYF,TGTGCCAGCAGCCAAGCGGCCAGCTACGAGCAGTACTTC
NA,TRBV13,TRBJ1-1,NA,CASSSGLNTEAFF,TGTGCCAGCAGCTCAGGACTGAACACTGAAGCTTTCTTT
NA,TRBV4-3,TRBJ2-7,NA,CASSQGGTGSYEQYF,TGCGCCAGCAGCCAAGGGGGGACTGGATCCTACGAGCAGTACTTC
NA,TRBV21-1,TRBJ1-5,NA,CASSIQGGGQVDSNQPQHF,TGTGCCAGCAGCATACAGGGTGGGGGACAGGTAGATAGCAATCAGCCCCAGCATTTT
NA,TRBV14,TRBJ1-1,NA,CASTKAGRAWTEAFF,TGTGCCAGCACTAAAGCGGGGAGGGCTTGGACTGAAGCTTTCTTT
NA,TRBV13,TRBJ1-3,NA,CASSRGLPLGNTIYF,TGTGCCAGCAGCCGAGGACTCCCACTAGGAAACACCATATATTTT